This T cell receptor (beta chain) appears in the sequencing data of a study of shared clonotypes between healthy human individuals. On this clone: The antigen is not known.

Notes on the study in general: Clonotypes that were shared across a handful of donors made up approximately 5% of naive CD4 clonotypes. Larger estimated richness was generally recorded for naive subsets relative to memory subsets.

CD45RO negativity and positive selection for CCR7 defined naive CD8 cells, a population that excluded terminally differentiated effector memory CD45RA+ cells. Replicate sorted-subset PCRs were loaded with 150 to 250 ng DNA, about 31,000 T cell genomes. As processed by the authors: There were no quality scores in the junction-only immunoSEQ sequences, so filtering differed. TCRdb's copy holds only in-frame clones and misses some; the assay was immunoSEQ multiplex PCR. The V and J calls and clone size were taken over from that table, and D and trimming were inferred from the DNA. The table has about 2.2 million clones, just over 90% seen once. The sequenced material came from naive CD8+ T cells from PBMCs. This TCR came from a man younger than 35 in good health. Some clones in this sample may be carry-over from other donors' samples.

CDR3 DNA: TGTGCCAGCAGAACCGGGACAGGGCATGACTATGGCTACACCTTC. Residues: CASRTGTGHDYGYTF. V gene TRBV27 combines with J gene TRBJ1-2, with 9 bases lining up with TRBD1. CDR3 length: 15 amino acids. Germline-derived CDR1 and CDR2 are MNHEY and SMNVEV (reference sequence). V shed 6 bases, J shed 3 bases, and the junction held 8 bases outside the gene matches.